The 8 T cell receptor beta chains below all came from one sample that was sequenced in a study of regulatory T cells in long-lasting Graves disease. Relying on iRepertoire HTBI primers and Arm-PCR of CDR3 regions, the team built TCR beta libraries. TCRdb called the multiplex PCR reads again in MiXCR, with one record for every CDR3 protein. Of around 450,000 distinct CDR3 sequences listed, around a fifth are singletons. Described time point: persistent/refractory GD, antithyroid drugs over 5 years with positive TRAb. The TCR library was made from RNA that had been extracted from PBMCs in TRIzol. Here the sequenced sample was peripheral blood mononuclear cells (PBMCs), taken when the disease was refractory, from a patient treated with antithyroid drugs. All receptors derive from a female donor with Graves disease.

CDR3 amino acids: CSARDSKYVEQYF. The CDR3 nucleotides read TGCAGTGCTAGAGATTCCAAATATGTCGAGCAGTACTTC. The V and J genes are TRBV20-1 and TRBJ2-7; D unresolved. The ends were cut back, 0 bases at V and 6 bases at J, with 12 bases in the middle. Germline CDR1 reads DFQATT; CDR2 reads SNEGSKA (reference sequence). The CDR3 contains 13 residues.

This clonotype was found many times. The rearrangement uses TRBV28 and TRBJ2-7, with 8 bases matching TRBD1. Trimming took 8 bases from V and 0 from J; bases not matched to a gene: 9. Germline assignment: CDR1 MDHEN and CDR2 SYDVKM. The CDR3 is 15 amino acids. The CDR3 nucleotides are TGTGCCAGCCTCGATGTACAGGGGGGCTCCTACGAGCAGTACTTC. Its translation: CASLDVQGGSYEQYF.

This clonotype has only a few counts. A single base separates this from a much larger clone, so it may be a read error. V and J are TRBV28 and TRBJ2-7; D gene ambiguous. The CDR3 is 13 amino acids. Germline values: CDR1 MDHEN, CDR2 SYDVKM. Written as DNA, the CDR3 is TGTGCCAGCAGTTTTCGGCAAACCTACAAGCAGTACTTC. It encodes CASSFRQTYKQYF.

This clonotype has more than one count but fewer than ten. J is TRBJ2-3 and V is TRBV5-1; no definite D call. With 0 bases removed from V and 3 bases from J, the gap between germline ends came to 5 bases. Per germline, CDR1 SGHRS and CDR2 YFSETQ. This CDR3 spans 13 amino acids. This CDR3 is CASSLEGTDTQYF. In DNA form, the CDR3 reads TGCGCCAGCAGCTTGGAAGGAACAGATACGCAGTATTTT.

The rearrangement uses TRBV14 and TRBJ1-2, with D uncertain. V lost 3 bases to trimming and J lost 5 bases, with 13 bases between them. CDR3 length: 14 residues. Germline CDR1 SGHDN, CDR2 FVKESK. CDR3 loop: CASSHQTETYGYTF. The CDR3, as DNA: TGTGCCAGCAGCCATCAAACAGAGACTTATGGCTACACCTTC.

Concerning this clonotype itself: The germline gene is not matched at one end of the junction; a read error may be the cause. DNA of the CDR3: TGCGCCAGCAGCCACGACACTGATATGAACACTGAAGCTTTCTTT. Protein: CASSHDTDMNTEAFF. V and J are TRBV2 and TRBJ1-1; D unresolved. The CDR3 extends over 15 amino acids. Germline loops: CDR1 SNHLY, CDR2 FYNNEI.

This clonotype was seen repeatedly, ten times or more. The CDR3 loop is CASSNPGHEQYF. The CDR3 DNA follows: TGTGCCAGCAGTAACCCCGGGCACGAGCAGTACTTC. The chain joins TRBV6-1 to TRBJ2-7; D is unresolved. Germline V gene lookup returns CDR1 MNHNS and CDR2 SASEGT. CDR3 length equals 12 residues. Trimming cost V 5 bases and J 5 bases, with 10 bases left between them.

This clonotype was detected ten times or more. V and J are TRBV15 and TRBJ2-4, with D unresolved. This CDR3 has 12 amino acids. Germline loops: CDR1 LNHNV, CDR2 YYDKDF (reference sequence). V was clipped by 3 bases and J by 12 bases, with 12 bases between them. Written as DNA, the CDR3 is TGTGCCACCAGCAGCGGTGGACGACATCAGTACTTC. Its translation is CATSSGGRHQYF.